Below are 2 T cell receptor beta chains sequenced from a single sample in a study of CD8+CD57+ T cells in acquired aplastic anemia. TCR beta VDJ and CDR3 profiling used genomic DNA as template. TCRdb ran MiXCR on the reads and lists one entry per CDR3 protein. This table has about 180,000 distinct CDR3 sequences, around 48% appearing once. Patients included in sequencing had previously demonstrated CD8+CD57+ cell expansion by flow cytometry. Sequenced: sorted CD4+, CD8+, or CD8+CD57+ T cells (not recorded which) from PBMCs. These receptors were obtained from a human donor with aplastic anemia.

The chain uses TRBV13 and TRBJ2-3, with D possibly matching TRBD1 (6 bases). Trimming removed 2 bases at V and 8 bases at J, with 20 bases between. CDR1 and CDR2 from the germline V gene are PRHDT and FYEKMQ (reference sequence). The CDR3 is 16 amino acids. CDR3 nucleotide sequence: TGTGCCAGCAGCTTAAGTCAGGGCAGGGGAAGCGCTACGCAGTATTTT. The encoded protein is CASSLSQGRGSATQYF.

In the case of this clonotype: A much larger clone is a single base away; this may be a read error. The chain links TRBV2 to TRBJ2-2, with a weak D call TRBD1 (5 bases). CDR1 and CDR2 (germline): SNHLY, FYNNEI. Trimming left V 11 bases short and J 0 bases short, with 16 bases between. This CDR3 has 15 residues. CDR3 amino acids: CAGCNAGTNTGELFF. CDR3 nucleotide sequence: TGTGCCGGCTGTAACGCAGGGACGAACACCGGGGAGCTGTTTTTT.